This entry lists 11 T cell receptor beta chains sequenced from one sample in a study of shared clonotypes between healthy human individuals (dated by TCRdb to the early 2020s). For the CD8 naive samples, CD45RO-negative cells were positively selected for CCR7, yielding a CD45RA+CCR7+ population from which TemRA cells were excluded. Library creation used the immunoSEQ multiplex PCR assay. Entries here come from immuneACCESS through TCRdb and include only in-frame sequences with V and J called. Some clones fail to appear in such tables; in the studies checked, an unresolved V gene covers under half of the shortfall, and the cause of the remainder is unknown. The sample has hundreds of thousands of clones on record, about 98% of them singletons. The biggest ten clones account for around 0.3% of the sample. Input material: naive CD8+ T cells sorted from blood. The sample's cell subset or site label is to be understood as: CD45RA+CCR7+. The receptors come from a man younger than 45 in good health.

This chain uses TRBV6-1 with TRBJ2-1, with 8 bases lining up with TRBD1. From germline, CDR1 is MNHNS and CDR2 SASEGT. This CDR3 has 15 amino acids. Trimming took 7 bases from V and 6 from J; bases not matched to a gene: 11. The CDR3 spells CASIPDRATINEQFF. The CDR3 nucleotides read TGTGCCAGCATTCCGGACAGGGCCACGATCAATGAGCAGTTCTTC.

This chain connects TRBV11-3 to TRBJ2-7; 10 nucleotides line up with TRBD2. The CDR3 extends over 16 amino acids. Germline loops: CDR1 SGHNT, CDR2 YENEEA. J gave up 1 base and V 4 bases, and 7 bases lay outside the gene matches. The CDR3 reads CASSSLTSGISYEQYF. In DNA, the CDR3 is TGTGCCAGCAGCTCGCTAACTAGCGGGATTTCCTACGAGCAGTACTTC.

V is TRBV10-1 and J is TRBJ1-1; 8 bases agree with TRBD1. Germline values: CDR1 WNHNN, CDR2 SYGVQD (reference sequence). The CDR3 contains 15 residues. V shed 0 bases and J 8 bases; nucleotides not matched to a gene: 8. The CDR3 DNA reads TGCGCCAGCAGTGAGTCTACAGGGGGGTATGGGGAAGCTTTCTTT. Encoded protein: CASSESTGGYGEAFF.

The rearrangement uses TRBV11-2 and TRBJ2-3; D is undetermined. V shed 3 bases and J shed 0 bases, with 13 bases lying between them. Germline CDR1 and CDR2: SGHAT and FQNNGV. CDR3 length: 16 residues. The CDR3 DNA reads as TGTGCCAGCAGCTTGGTTGCGCTATCTAGCACAGATACGCAGTATTTT. Residues: CASSLVALSSTDTQYF.

The chain has TRBV11-2 and TRBJ2-7; TRBD2 might be the D (5 bases). The CDR3 runs to 13 residues. Germline loops: CDR1 SGHAT, CDR2 FQNNGV. V gave up 9 bases and J gave up 0 bases, with 12 bases separating them. CDR3 sequence: CASTAGPSYEQYF. Here the CDR3 DNA reads TGTGCCAGTACGGCGGGCCCCTCCTACGAGCAGTACTTC.

The gene calls are TRBV28 and TRBJ1-4; D is unclear. CDR3 size: 16 residues. CDR1 MDHEN and CDR2 SYDVKM come from the germline V gene. V was clipped by 5 bases and J by 0 bases, with 13 bases between them. The CDR3 DNA reads TGTGCCAGCAGTCCTTTCCGGACCGCAACTAATGAAAAACTGTTTTTT. It encodes CASSPFRTATNEKLFF. The variable domain in full, completed from reference TRBV28 and TRBJ1-4, reads DVKVTQSSRYLVKRTGEKVFLECVQDMDHENMFWYRQDPGLGLRLIYFSYDVKMKEKGDIPEGYSVSREKKERFSLILESASTNQTSMYLCASSPFRTATNEKLFFGSGTQLSVL.

The rearrangement uses TRBV9 and TRBJ1-3; D is unresolved. The CDR3 runs to 16 residues. Looked up from germline, CDR1 is SGDLS and CDR2 is YYNGEE. Trimming stripped 0 bases from V and 0 bases from J, with 10 bases between. DNA for the CDR3: TGTGCCAGCAGCGTAGAAACGCAAGCCTCTGGAAACACCATATATTTT. It specifies CASSVETQASGNTIYF.

As regards this clone: A read error may produce the germline difference seen at one junction end. CDR3 amino acids: CASSLEEAGKYQETQYF. The CDR3, as DNA: TGTGCTAGCAGCTTAGAAGAGGCAGGGAAGTACCAAGAGACCCAGTACTTC. This chain joins TRBV7-7 and TRBJ2-5, with TRBD1 as a possible D gene (5 bases). CDR3 length: 17 residues. From germline, CDR1 is SSHAT and CDR2 FNYEAQ (reference sequence).

The rearrangement links TRBV7-9 to TRBJ2-3; the match to TRBD2 covers 9 bases. CDR1 is SEHNR and CDR2 is FQNEAQ in the germline V gene (reference sequence). The CDR3 covers 16 residues. J gave up 2 bases and V 5 bases, and 8 bases lay outside the gene matches. The CDR3: CASSNSRTSDTDTQYF. CDR3 in DNA: TGTGCCAGCAGCAACTCGCGGACTAGCGACACAGATACGCAGTATTTT.

V and J are TRBV11-3 and TRBJ2-1; tentative D call: TRBD1 (6 bases). The CDR3 has 15 amino acids. Trimming took off 5 bases at V and 5 bases at J, with 16 bases between the two ends. Germline values: CDR1 SGHNT, CDR2 YENEEA. CDR3: CASSRDTLGDNEQFF. The DNA for the CDR3 is TGTGCCAGCAGCCGGGACACCCTAGGGGACAATGAGCAGTTCTTC.

This sequence joins TRBV4-1 and TRBJ2-7; TRBD2 agrees at 9 bases. This CDR3 contains 13 residues. V was pared by 2 bases and J by 7 bases, with 3 bases of the junction left unmatched. CDR1 is MGHRA, CDR2 YSYEKL, per germline. CDR3 DNA sequence: TGCGCCAGCAGCCAAAACCTAGCGGGGGAGCAGTACTTC. Translating it yields CASSQNLAGEQYF.